This TCR beta chain was sequenced in a study of shared clonotypes between healthy human individuals. Study context: Aged between 18 and 49, the donors were two women and a few men. The study's findings and limits: Blood was the sole source, and tissue repertoires probably differ. Naive CD4 clonotypes overlapped across a handful of donors at around 5%.

Data came from immunoSEQ multiplex PCR; TCRdb stores just in-frame clones and leaves some out. In the table there are 2,100,000 or so clones, nearly 97% of which are singletons. Turning to this clone: The antigen remains undetermined.

None of the donors, who were healthy HIV-negative adults, had recently had acute infections or vaccinations. The germline V gene encodes CDR1 SGHDT and CDR2 YYEEEE. CDR3 length equals 17 residues. The junction had 10 bases not matched to a gene; V was cut back by 4 bases and J by 1 base. This chain uses TRBV5-6 with TRBJ1-5, with TRBD1 matching over 8 bases. The material sequenced was naive CD4+ T cells sorted from blood. Subset given: CD45RA+ positively selected. The TCR comes from a man aged 18 to 30 in good health. CDR3 protein: CASSLNPRGQSNQPQHF. CDR3 nucleotides: TGTGCCAGCAGCCTTAACCCCAGGGGGCAGAGCAATCAGCCCCAGCATTTT.